Listed here are 29 T cell receptor beta chains from one sample, sequenced in a study of blood T cell repertoires in COVID-19. The repertoire was sequenced with immunoSEQ multiplex PCR; TCRdb's copy has only in-frame clones and lacks some. The sample holds about 240,000 clones; 86% are singletons and the top ten take roughly 12%. The sequenced material came from peripheral blood. Every receptor here comes from a man older than 75 with acute or convalescent COVID-19.

A few counts support this clone. The chain combines TRBV7-9 with TRBJ1-2; a possible D gene is TRBD1 (5 bases). Germline lookup yields CDR1 SEHNR and CDR2 FQNEAQ (reference sequence). The V end was cut by 1 base, the J end by 3 bases, with 9 bases between. The CDR3 runs 14 residues. For the CDR3, the DNA is TGTGCCAGCAGCTTAGGGGTCAGGGACTATGGCTACACCTTC. This codes for CASSLGVRDYGYTF.

The genes are TRBV28 and TRBJ1-3; 11 bases match TRBD1. The CDR3 covers 16 residues. V shed 6 bases, J shed 2 bases, and the junction held 6 bases outside the gene matches. Germline V gene lookup returns CDR1 MDHEN and CDR2 SYDVKM. Here the CDR3 reads CASSPGQGATGNTIYF. In DNA form, the CDR3 reads TGTGCCAGCAGCCCTGGACAGGGGGCGACTGGAAACACCATATATTTT. Based on the CDR3 plus reference TRBV28 and TRBJ1-3, the full variable domain is DVKVTQSSRYLVKRTGEKVFLECVQDMDHENMFWYRQDPGLGLRLIYFSYDVKMKEKGDIPEGYSVSREKKERFSLILESASTNQTSMYLCASSPGQGATGNTIYFGEGSWLTVV.

This clone appeared a single time. CDR3 loop: CASSFGHPGNQPQHF. CDR3 in DNA: TGTGCCAGCAGTTTTGGGCACCCGGGCAATCAGCCCCAGCATTTT. The rearrangement uses TRBV28 and TRBJ1-5; D call uncertain. V shed 3 bases and J shed 2 bases, with 11 bases lying between them. This CDR3 is 15 amino acids long. Germline assignment: CDR1 MDHEN and CDR2 SYDVKM.

The chain is built from TRBV6-5 and TRBJ1-3, with D perhaps matching TRBD1 (5 bases). CDR3 size: 13 residues. V was shortened by 10 bases and J by 3 bases, with 13 bases between the two germline ends. From germline, CDR1 is MNHEY and CDR2 SVGAGI. CDR3 bases: TGTGCCACCACGGGGGGGGTTGGAAACACCATATATTTT. Translating gives CATTGGVGNTIYF.

In DNA form, the CDR3 reads TGTGCCAGCAGCTTCGGTCTGATGAACACTGAAGCTTTCTTT. Protein sequence: CASSFGLMNTEAFF. V is TRBV11-2 and J is TRBJ1-1; D ambiguous. The CDR3 has 14 residues. Trimming pared 3 bases from V and 0 bases from J, leaving 8 bases between. CDR1 is SGHAT and CDR2 is FQNNGV in the germline V gene.

This chain connects TRBV5-5 to TRBJ1-5, with 8 positions matching TRBD1. V dropped 4 bases and J dropped 0; count of bases not matched to a gene: 9. Germline lookup yields CDR1 SGHKS and CDR2 YYEKEE (reference sequence). The CDR3 has 17 residues. CDR3 in DNA: TGTGCCAGCAGCCAAGGACAGGGTGGGTATAGCAATCAGCCCCAGCATTTT. Amino acids: CASSQGQGGYSNQPQHF.

The chain recombines TRBV6-5 with TRBJ2-1, with 8 bases that match TRBD2. Unmatched junction bases numbered 10, after V lost 7 bases and J lost 11 bases. The germline gives CDR1 MNHEY, CDR2 SVGAGI. The CDR3 loop spans 13 amino acids. The CDR3 bases are TGTGCCAGCACTGTTCCTTCGGGAGGGAAGCAGTTCTTC. This translates into CASTVPSGGKQFF.

This clone has a handful of counts. The CDR3 DNA reads as TGTGCCAGCAGTTTAGGAGGGGCGGACTATGGCTACACCTTC. It is translated as CASSLGGADYGYTF. The chain joins TRBV28 to TRBJ1-2; tentatively, D is TRBD1 (5 bases). The CDR3 covers 14 residues. V dropped 2 bases and J dropped 3 bases, with 10 bases sitting between them. Germline values: CDR1 MDHEN, CDR2 SYDVKM.

The chain combines TRBV29-1 with TRBJ1-5; 8 bases fit TRBD1. J gave up 6 bases and V 5 bases, and 12 bases lay outside the gene matches. This CDR3 spans 15 amino acids. From germline, CDR1 is SQVTM and CDR2 ANQGSEA. The chain's CDR3 is CSVSEGTGGGQPQHF. In DNA, the CDR3 is TGCAGCGTTTCCGAAGGTACAGGGGGAGGTCAGCCCCAGCATTTT.

V usage is TRBV5-5 and J usage is TRBJ1-1; D is unclear. Trimming removed 3 bases from V and 1 base from J, with 19 bases in between. This CDR3 is built from 17 residues. CDR1 and CDR2 from the germline V gene are SGHKS and YYEKEE (reference sequence). The CDR3, as DNA: TGTGCCAGCAGCTGGACCCCTCGGCAGAGCGGGAACACTGAAGCTTTCTTT. It encodes CASSWTPRQSGNTEAFF.

The V gene is TRBV9, the J gene TRBJ2-1; TRBD2 is a possible D gene (6 bases). With 0 bases removed from V and 2 bases from J, the gap between germline ends came to 12 bases. Germline V lookup: CDR1 SGDLS, CDR2 YYNGEE. The CDR3 is made up of 16 amino acids. The CDR3 loop is CASSVGPAGAYNEQFF. The CDR3 DNA sequence: TGTGCCAGCAGCGTAGGGCCAGCGGGCGCCTACAATGAGCAGTTCTTC.

This clone was recorded once. The rearrangement links TRBV18 to TRBJ2-2, with TRBD1 matching over 10 bases. Trimming at V came to 5 bases and at J to 2 bases, leaving 8 bases not matched to a gene. The CDR3 sequence is 17 residues long. Germline CDR1 KGHSH, CDR2 LQKENI. The chain's CDR3 is CASSGDRGSGNTGELFF. The CDR3 DNA sequence: TGTGCCAGCTCAGGGGACAGGGGTTCCGGAAACACCGGGGAGCTGTTTTTT.

The chain has TRBV7-2 and TRBJ1-5; perhaps TRBD1 as D (5 bases). Trimming stripped 5 bases from V and 6 bases from J, with 11 bases between. CDR3 length equals 13 residues. Germline values: CDR1 SGHTA, CDR2 FQGNSA. As DNA, the CDR3 is TGTGCCAGCAGCCCCGCGGGGGTTCAGCCCCAGCATTTT. It encodes CASSPAGVQPQHF.

This chain links TRBV7-2 with TRBJ2-1; 8 bases map to TRBD1. The J segment lost 6 bases and the V segment lost 5 bases, leaving 3 bases of the junction unmatched. The CDR3 runs to 13 residues. Looked up from germline, CDR1 is SGHTA and CDR2 is FQGNSA. CDR3 residues: CASSTGQGNEQFF. The CDR3 DNA is TGTGCCAGCAGCACAGGACAGGGCAATGAGCAGTTCTTC.

The V gene is TRBV2, the J gene TRBJ1-6; no firm D call. There are 16 residues in the CDR3. V was clipped by 5 bases and J by 0 bases, with 11 bases between them. Germline values: CDR1 SNHLY, CDR2 FYNNEI. CDR3 in amino acids: CASSLDGSSYNSPLHF. CDR3 in DNA: TGTGCCAGCAGTCTCGATGGGAGCTCCTATAATTCACCCCTCCACTTT.

The CDR3 nucleotides read TGTGCCAGAAGCTTGGGTGCAGGGGATAGCAATCAGCCCCAGCATTTT. This codes for CARSLGAGDSNQPQHF. V usage is TRBV5-3 and J usage is TRBJ1-5; D may be TRBD1 (6 bases). TRBV5-3 is recorded as an ORF, its role being uncertain. Trimming shortened V by 0 bases and J by 0 bases, and 10 bases separated the two germline ends. This CDR3 spans 16 amino acids.

The chain uses TRBV10-3 and TRBJ2-1; a weak D match, TRBD1 (5 bases). Trimming stripped 4 bases from V and 3 bases from J, with 16 bases between. The CDR3 length is 16 residues. In germline, CDR1 is ENHRY, CDR2 SYGVKD. The CDR3 bases are TGTGCCATCAGTGGACCTATAGCTAGGGGCTACAATGAGCAGTTCTTC. It is translated as CAISGPIARGYNEQFF.

The J gene is TRBJ2-7, the V gene TRBV7-2; no reliable D call. Germline CDR1 is SGHTA and CDR2 is FQGNSA. Trimming removed 4 bases from V and 7 bases from J, with 8 bases in between. CDR3 size: 11 residues. CDR3 nucleotide sequence: TGTGCCAGCAGCTCCGTTCGTGAGCAGTACTTC. Its protein product is CASSSVREQYF.

The genes are TRBV6-5 and TRBJ1-1; tentative D call: TRBD1 (5 bases). Germline assignment: CDR1 MNHEY and CDR2 SVGAGI. The CDR3 runs to 16 residues. Between the trimmed V and J ends, which lost 2 bases and 5 bases, there was a span of 18 bases. In nucleotides, the CDR3 is TGTGCCAGCAGTTACGGGGGAAAGGACCGGGGGACTGAAGCTTTCTTT. Its translation is CASSYGGKDRGTEAFF.

The rearrangement links TRBV19 to TRBJ1-3; D perhaps matches TRBD1 (5 bases). Trimming stripped 6 bases from V and 4 bases from J, with 16 bases between. This CDR3 comprises 15 residues. The germline V gene encodes CDR1 LNHDA and CDR2 SQIVND (reference sequence). CDR3 region: CASRKNRDSGNTIYF. As DNA, the CDR3 is TGTGCCAGTAGAAAGAACCGGGACTCAGGAAACACCATATATTTT.

This clone was detected only a few times. V is TRBV7-2 and J is TRBJ2-5; 8 bases fit TRBD1. J lost 4 bases, V lost 5 bases, and 6 bases had no gene match. CDR3 length: 14 amino acids. Germline CDR1 and CDR2: SGHTA and FQGNSA. The CDR3 reads CASSPWTGSETQYF. The CDR3 bases are TGTGCCAGCAGCCCTTGGACAGGGTCAGAGACCCAGTACTTC.

This clone was seen a single time. The chain links TRBV2 to TRBJ2-7; the match to TRBD2 covers 12 bases. In germline, CDR1 is SNHLY, CDR2 FYNNEI. V trimming: 4 bases; J trimming: 9 bases; junction bases outside the gene matches: 7. CDR3 size: 14 residues. This CDR3 reads CASSGLAGVLGQYF. DNA of the CDR3: TGTGCCAGCAGTGGACTAGCGGGAGTTTTGGGGCAGTACTTC.

The gene calls are TRBV24-1 and TRBJ2-5, with D possibly TRBD1 on 6 matching bases. In germline, CDR1 is KGHDR, CDR2 SFDVKD. CDR3 length: 15 residues. Trimming removed 4 bases from V and 5 bases from J, with 16 bases in between. The CDR3: CATSDPAGDGETQYF. DNA of the CDR3: TGTGCCACCAGTGACCCCGCAGGGGATGGGGAGACCCAGTACTTC.

The V call is TRBV27, the J call TRBJ1-4, with D tentatively TRBD1 (5 bases). V lost 5 bases, J lost 8 bases, and 18 bases lay in between. Germline loops: CDR1 MNHEY, CDR2 SMNVEV (reference sequence). The CDR3 covers 15 residues. CDR3 bases: TGTGCCAGCAGTCCCCGCCCCGGGGGGGGAGAAAAACTGTTTTTT. This codes for CASSPRPGGGEKLFF.

V gene TRBV4-1 combines with J gene TRBJ1-2; a weak D match, TRBD1 (6 bases). Trimming left V 5 bases short and J 2 bases short, with 12 bases between. Germline CDR1 and CDR2: MGHRA and YSYEKL. The CDR3 extends over 14 amino acids. CDR3 nucleotides: TGCGCCAGCAGCTGGGACATCGCGAACTATGGCTACACCTTC. Amino acids: CASSWDIANYGYTF.

This chain joins TRBV27 and TRBJ1-2; the match to TRBD1 covers 7 bases. This CDR3 spans 13 amino acids. Germline V gene lookup returns CDR1 MNHEY and CDR2 SMNVEV (reference sequence). J was trimmed by 10 bases and V by 3 bases; bases with no gene match: 8. The CDR3 bases are TGTGCCAGCAGTTTCACAGGGGCGGGTGACTACACCTTC. Translating it yields CASSFTGAGDYTF.

The chain combines TRBV19 with TRBJ1-5; 7 bases map to TRBD1. The CDR3 totals 15 residues. Germline V gene sequence: CDR1 LNHDA, CDR2 SQIVND (reference sequence). The trim removed 4 bases at V and 6 bases at J, leaving 9 bases unmatched. This CDR3 is CASSRGQTKGQPQHF. As DNA, the CDR3 is TGTGCCAGTAGTAGGGGACAGACGAAGGGTCAGCCCCAGCATTTT. Together with reference TRBV19 and TRBJ1-5, the CDR3 gives the full variable domain: DGGITQSPKYLFRKEGQNVTLSCEQNLNHDAMYWYRQDPGQGLRLIYYSQIVNDFQKGDIAEGYSVSREKKESFPLTVTSAQKNPTAFYLCASSRGQTKGQPQHFGDGTRLSIL.

The chain combines TRBV28 with TRBJ1-2; possible D gene TRBD1, 6 bases. The germline V gene encodes CDR1 MDHEN and CDR2 SYDVKM. The CDR3 length is 15 residues. Between the trimmed V and J ends, which lost 6 bases and 4 bases, there was a span of 18 bases. The CDR3 spells CASREYGGAFYGYTF. The CDR3 nucleotides read TGTGCCAGCAGAGAATATGGGGGCGCCTTCTATGGCTACACCTTC.

This clone turned up a few times. The rearrangement links TRBV19 to TRBJ2-7; 10 nucleotides match TRBD1. Germline V gives CDR1 LNHDA, CDR2 SQIVND (reference sequence). The CDR3 spans 15 residues. With 7 bases clipped from V and 6 bases from J, the junction kept 12 bases outside the gene matches. The CDR3 DNA reads TGTGCCAGTAAGTATAAAGGTGGGGACAGGGGCGAGCAGTACTTC. Residues: CASKYKGGDRGEQYF.